This entry concerns a single T cell receptor (beta chain). What it binds is not known. Using immunoSEQ multiplex PCR, the repertoire was profiled, and TCRdb retains in-frame clones only, with some absent. The table includes roughly 63,000 clones, around four fifths detected once. Germline V CDR1 and CDR2: LNHNV, YYDKDF (reference sequence). This CDR3 region has 15 residues. The ends lost 5 bases at V and 3 bases at J; junction bases unmatched: 9. The data derive from a study of identifying expanded T cells in peripheral blood. Study-level findings and limits: Across healthy donors, higher total template counts meant significantly greater roughly two-week count variance. About 1.2 clones differed between technical replicates, versus around 15 and 19 over time.

This chain uses TRBV15 with TRBJ2-5; 7 nucleotides match TRBD1. The specimen sequenced was blood. This TCR came from a person aged 18 to 69 in good health. CDR3 residues: CATSGTGTAEETQYF. The CDR3 bases are TGTGCCACCAGCGGAACCGGGACAGCTGAAGAGACCCAGTACTTC. The variable domain in full, completed from reference TRBV15 and TRBJ2-5, reads DAMVIQNPRYQVTQFGKPVTLSCSQTLNHNVMYWYQQKSSQAPKLLFHYYDKDFNNEADTPDNFQSRRPNTSFCFLDIRSPGLGDTAMYLCATSGTGTAEETQYFGPGTRLLVL.